These 2 T cell receptor beta chains were all obtained from the same sample, sequenced in a study of shared clonotypes between healthy human individuals. Naive CD8 cells comprised CD45RO-negative, CCR7-positively selected cells, excluding terminally differentiated effector memory CD45RA+ cells. Assay: immunoSEQ multiplex PCR; the TCRdb copy retains only in-frame clones and omits some. This sample has approximately 840,000 clones, with just over 95% found just once. The specimen sequenced was naive CD8+ T cells sorted from blood. The receptors were gathered from a man under 40 in good health.

This clone was detected once. The rearrangement links TRBV7-9 to TRBJ2-1; D remains ambiguous. V lost 3 bases, J lost 0 bases, and 0 bases lay in between. CDR3 length equals 12 residues. Germline-derived CDR1 and CDR2 are SEHNR and FQNEAQ (reference sequence). The chain's CDR3 is CASSFSYNEQFF. The CDR3 DNA follows: TGTGCCAGCAGCTTCTCCTACAATGAGCAGTTCTTC.

CDR3 sequence (DNA): TGTGCCAGCAGTCCGCGTCCTATCGGGACCGGGGAGCTGTTTTTT. This encodes CASSPRPIGTGELFF. The chain has TRBV27 and TRBJ2-2, with D unclear. CDR1 is MNHEY, CDR2 SMNVEV, per germline (reference sequence). V was shortened by 5 bases and J by 5 bases, with 15 bases between the two germline ends. The length of the CDR3 is 15 residues.